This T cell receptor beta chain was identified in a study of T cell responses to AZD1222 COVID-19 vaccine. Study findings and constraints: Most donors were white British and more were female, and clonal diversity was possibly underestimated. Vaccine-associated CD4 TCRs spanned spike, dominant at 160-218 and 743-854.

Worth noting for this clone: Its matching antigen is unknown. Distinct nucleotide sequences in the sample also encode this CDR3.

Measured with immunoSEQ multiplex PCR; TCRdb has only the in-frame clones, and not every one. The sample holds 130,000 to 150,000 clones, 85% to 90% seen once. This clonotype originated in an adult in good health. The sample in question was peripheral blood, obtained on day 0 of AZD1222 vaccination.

The CDR3 loop reads CASSQASGSYNEQFF. Written as DNA, the CDR3 is TGCGCCAGCAGCCAGGCATCAGGCTCCTACAATGAGCAGTTCTTC. The rearrangement uses TRBV4-1 and TRBJ2-1; D unclear. Trimming removed 3 bases from V and 0 bases from J, with 9 bases in between. The CDR3 runs 15 residues. Germline V lookup: CDR1 MGHRA, CDR2 YSYEKL.